The entry that follows covers one T cell receptor beta chain sequence. The antigen remains unidentified. This sample is part of a study of CXCR3-negative and CXCR3-positive naive CD8 T cells. Study context: Roughly 1.5 +/- 0.3 million TRB reads came from each library, giving roughly 130 million in total. Study-wide results and limits: Naive cells positive for CXCR3 carried more hydrophobic TRB CDR3s than CXCR3-negative ones. For memory CD8+ cells diversity was much lower, but both naive subsets had comparably high diversity. The authors found comparable surface CD5 between naive subsets and inferred TCR strength from TRB CDR3 properties.

UMI labels and 5' RACE were used to prepare the TRB cDNA libraries. TCRdb re-called the 5' RACE reads, yielding one record per CDR3 amino acid sequence without DNA. The specimen's table records about 94,000 distinct CDR3 sequences. The naive CD8+ gate required CD45RO-CCR7+CD27+CD95- phenotype. The germline CDR1 and CDR2 sequences are LNHNV and YYDKDF (reference sequence). There are 15 residues in the CDR3. The origin of this receptor is a human donor in good health. Some clones in this sample may be carry-over from other donors' samples. The sequenced material came from naive CXCR3+ CD8+ T cells from blood. Described subset: CD45RO-CCR7+CD27+CD95- naive CD8+ T cells expressing CXCR3 (TNR3+). The chain employs TRBV15 and TRBJ2-5; TCRdb gives TRBD1 as the D gene, but with no DNA this cannot be confirmed. CDR3 sequence reads: CATSRYEGQQETQYF.